The clone carrying this T cell receptor (beta chain) occurred many times. Antigen specificity is unknown. RNA served as the template for amplifying TCR beta CDR3 regions. Second-round multiplex PCR came after a first-round RT-PCR that employed HTBI primers. MiXCR, run by TCRdb on the multiplex PCR reads, gives a single entry per CDR3 protein. The table records 400,000 or so distinct CDR3 sequences, approximately 18% of them present only once. The source of the sample is a study of Graves' ophthalmopathy and Graves' hyperthyroidism. Background on the study: Untreated patients at initial diagnosis provided peripheral blood.

Study-level points and caveats: Most thyroid clonotypes expanded beyond 0.001 frequency were also found in blood.

The CDR3 loop spans 16 amino acids. The V gene lost 6 bases and the J gene lost 0 bases, with 15 bases spanning the gap. In germline, CDR1 is MDHEN, CDR2 SYDVKM. The gene calls are TRBV28 and TRBJ2-4; D might be TRBD1 (5 bases). This TCR was sampled from an adult woman with stable Graves' hyperthyroidism. Sample: peripheral blood. For the CDR3, the DNA is TGTGCCAGCAGGACCGACAGACTCCTAGCCAAAAACATTCAGTACTTC. Its protein product is CASRTDRLLAKNIQYF.